This T cell receptor beta chain was captured by sequencing in a study of CD8+CD57+ T cells in acquired aplastic anemia. The CDR3 loop spans 14 amino acids. Trimming took 5 bases from V and 7 from J, leaving 17 bases between them. Germline loops: CDR1 KGHDR, CDR2 SFDVKD. Genomic DNA, serving as template, underwent TCR beta VDJ and CDR3 profiling. TCRdb reprocessed the reads via MiXCR and lists one record per CDR3 protein. The data show about 420,000 distinct CDR3 sequences, with 55% to 70% seen just once and 3% to 5% held by the top ten. This clonotype has a handful of counts. The TCR was taken from a human donor in good health, serving as a control. Sequenced sample: sorted CD4+, CD8+, or CD8+CD57+ T cells (not recorded which) from PBMCs. The chain employs TRBV24-1 and TRBJ2-7, with D tentatively TRBD2 (5 bases). CDR3 amino acids: CATSAPGLIGEQYF. Here the CDR3 DNA reads TGTGCCACCAGTGCACCAGGACTTATCGGTGAGCAGTACTTC.